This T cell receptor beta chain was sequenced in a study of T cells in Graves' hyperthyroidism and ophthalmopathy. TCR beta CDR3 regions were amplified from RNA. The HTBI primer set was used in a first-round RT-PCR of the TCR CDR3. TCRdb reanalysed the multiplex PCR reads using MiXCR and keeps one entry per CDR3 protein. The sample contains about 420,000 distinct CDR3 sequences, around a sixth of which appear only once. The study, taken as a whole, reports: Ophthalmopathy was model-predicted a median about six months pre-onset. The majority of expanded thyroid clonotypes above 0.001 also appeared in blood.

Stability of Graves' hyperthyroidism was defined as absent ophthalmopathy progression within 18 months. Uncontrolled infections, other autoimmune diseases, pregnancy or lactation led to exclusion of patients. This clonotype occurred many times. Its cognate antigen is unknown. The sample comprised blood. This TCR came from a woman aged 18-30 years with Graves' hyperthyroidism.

CDR3 coding DNA: TGTGCCAGCAGCTTCCGAGGAACTAATGAAAAACTGTTTTTT. Translated, it gives CASSFRGTNEKLFF. The chain couples TRBV11-2 to TRBJ1-4, with D hard to call. Germline V gene lookup returns CDR1 SGHAT and CDR2 FQNNGV. With 3 bases removed from V and 1 base from J, the gap between germline ends came to 6 bases. The CDR3 consists of 14 residues.